Detailed here is one T cell receptor beta chain. This record comes from a study of identical twins. V was trimmed by 1 base and J by 7 bases, leaving 7 bases between them. From germline, CDR1 is LGHDT and CDR2 YNNKEL (reference sequence). CDR3 length equals 12 residues. TCRdb passed the 5' RACE reads through MiXCR, listing each CDR3 protein once. The data hold roughly 630,000 distinct CDR3 sequences, with just over 7% observed a single time. The sample was also linked to a second study, of yellow fever vaccine responses in identical twins.

Sequenced material: PBMCs. This chain connects TRBV3-1 to TRBJ1-2; unclear D gene. This TCR was recovered from a woman in her late teens or twenties in good health. The CDR3 region has the DNA TGTGCCAGCAGCCAAGGACGGTTTGGCTACACCTTC. It is translated as CASSQGRFGYTF.